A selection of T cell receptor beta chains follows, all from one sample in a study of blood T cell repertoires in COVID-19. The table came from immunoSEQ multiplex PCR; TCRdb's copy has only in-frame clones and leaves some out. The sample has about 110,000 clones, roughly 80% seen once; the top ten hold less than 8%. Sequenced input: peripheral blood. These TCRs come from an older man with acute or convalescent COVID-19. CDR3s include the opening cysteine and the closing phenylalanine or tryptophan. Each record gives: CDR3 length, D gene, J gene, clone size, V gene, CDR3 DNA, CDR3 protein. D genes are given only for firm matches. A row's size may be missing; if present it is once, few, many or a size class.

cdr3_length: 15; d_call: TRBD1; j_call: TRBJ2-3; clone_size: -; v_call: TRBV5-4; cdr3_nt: TGTGCCAGCAGCGCCCGGGACAGAGCCACAGATACGCAGTATTTT; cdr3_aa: CASSARDRATDTQYF
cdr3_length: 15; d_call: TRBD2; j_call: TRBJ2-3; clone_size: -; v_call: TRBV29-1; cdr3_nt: TGCAGCGTTGGAGGTGCGGGGGGGCTCGGGGATACGCAGTATTTT; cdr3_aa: CSVGGAGGLGDTQYF
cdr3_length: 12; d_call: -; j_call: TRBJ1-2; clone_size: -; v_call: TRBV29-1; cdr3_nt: TGCAGCGTTGGAGGGTTTAACTATGGCTACACCTTC; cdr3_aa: CSVGGFNYGYTF
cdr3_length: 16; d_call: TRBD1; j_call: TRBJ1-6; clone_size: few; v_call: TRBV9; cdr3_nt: TGTGCCAGCAGCCCCCAAGGGACAGGTACCGTTCCACCCCTCCACTTT; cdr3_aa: CASSPQGTGTVPPLHF
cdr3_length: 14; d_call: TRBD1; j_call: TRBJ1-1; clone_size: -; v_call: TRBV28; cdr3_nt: TGTGCCAGCAGTGAGGGGGCGCGGTACACTGAAGCTTTCTTT; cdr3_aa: CASSEGARYTEAFF
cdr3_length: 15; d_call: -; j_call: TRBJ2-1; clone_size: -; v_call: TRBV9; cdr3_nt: TGTGCCAGCAGCACCGACTCGCCCTCCTACAATGAGCAGTTCTTC; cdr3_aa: CASSTDSPSYNEQFF
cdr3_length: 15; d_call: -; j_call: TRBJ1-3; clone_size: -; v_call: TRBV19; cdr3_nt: TGTGCCAGTAGTATTGAGGGCGCATCTGGAAACACCATATATTTT; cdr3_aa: CASSIEGASGNTIYF
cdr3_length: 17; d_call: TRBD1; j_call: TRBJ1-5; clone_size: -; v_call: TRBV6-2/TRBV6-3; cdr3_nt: TGTGCCAGCAGCCCTCCCGGGACAGGGGGTTCCAAGCAGCCCCAGCATTTT; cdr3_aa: CASSPPGTGGSKQPQHF
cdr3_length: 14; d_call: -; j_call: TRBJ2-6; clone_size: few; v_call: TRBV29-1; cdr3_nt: TGCAGCGTTGAGGGGGGCTCTGGGGCCAACGTCCTGACTTTC; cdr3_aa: CSVEGGSGANVLTF
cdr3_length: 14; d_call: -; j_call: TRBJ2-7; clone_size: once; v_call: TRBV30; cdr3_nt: TGTGCCTGGAGTTTGGACGGGAATCCTTACGAGCAGTACTTC; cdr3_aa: CAWSLDGNPYEQYF
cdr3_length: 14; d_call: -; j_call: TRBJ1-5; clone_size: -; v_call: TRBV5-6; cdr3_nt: TGTGCCAGCAGCTTGTACGGTAGCAATCAGCCCCAGCATTTT; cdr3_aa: CASSLYGSNQPQHF
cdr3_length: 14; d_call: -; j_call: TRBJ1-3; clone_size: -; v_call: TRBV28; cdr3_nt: TGTGCCAGCAGTTCTCCGGTAATTGGAAACACCATATATTTT; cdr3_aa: CASSSPVIGNTIYF
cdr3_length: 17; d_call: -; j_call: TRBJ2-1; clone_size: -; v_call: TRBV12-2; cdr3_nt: TGTGCAAGTCGCTTAGCCAGCGGGAGGGACGTGTGGAATGAGCAGTTCTTC; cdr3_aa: CASRLASGRDVWNEQFF
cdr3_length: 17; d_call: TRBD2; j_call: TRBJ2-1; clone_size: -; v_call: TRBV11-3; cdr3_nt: TGTGCCAGCAGCCGGGGACTAGCGGGTACATCCTACAATGAGCAGTTCTTC; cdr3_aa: CASSRGLAGTSYNEQFF
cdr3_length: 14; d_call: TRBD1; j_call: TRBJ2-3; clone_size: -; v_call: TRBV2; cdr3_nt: TGTGCCAGCACAGACAGGGCCCACACAGATACGCAGTATTTT; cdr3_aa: CASTDRAHTDTQYF
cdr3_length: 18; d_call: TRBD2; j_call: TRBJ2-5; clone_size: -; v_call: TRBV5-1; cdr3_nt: TGCGCCAGCAGCGGGACGGGAGCGGGAGTGGTCGGCAGAGAGACCCAGTACTTC; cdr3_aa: CASSGTGAGVVGRETQYF
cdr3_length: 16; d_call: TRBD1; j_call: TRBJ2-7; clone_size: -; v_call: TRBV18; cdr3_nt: TGTGCCAGCTCTCCGAATCAGGACAGGGGCCCTGGCGAGCAGTACTTC; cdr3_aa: CASSPNQDRGPGEQYF
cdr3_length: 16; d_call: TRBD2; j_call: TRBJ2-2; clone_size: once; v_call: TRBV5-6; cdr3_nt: TGTGCCAGCAGCTTGGGGGCTAGCGGGAACACCGGGGAGCTGTTTTTT; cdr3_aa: CASSLGASGNTGELFF
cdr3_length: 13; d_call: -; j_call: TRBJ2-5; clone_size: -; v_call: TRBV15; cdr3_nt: TGTGCCACCAGCAGAGATCGCGAAGAGACCCAGTACTTC; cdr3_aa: CATSRDREETQYF
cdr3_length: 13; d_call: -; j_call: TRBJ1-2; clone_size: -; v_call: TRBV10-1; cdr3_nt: TGCGCCAGCAGTGGCCCAGGGGCCCGCGGCTACACCTTC; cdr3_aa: CASSGPGARGYTF
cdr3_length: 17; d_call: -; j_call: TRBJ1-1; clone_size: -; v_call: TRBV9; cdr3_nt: TGTGCCAGCAGCGTCGGCAGGGGTATTACGGAACTCGCTGAAGCTTTCTTT; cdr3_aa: CASSVGRGITELAEAFF
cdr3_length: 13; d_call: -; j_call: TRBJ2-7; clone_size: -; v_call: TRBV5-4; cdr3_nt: TGTGCCAGCAGTAGACTCCTGACCTACGAGCAGTACTTC; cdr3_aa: CASSRLLTYEQYF
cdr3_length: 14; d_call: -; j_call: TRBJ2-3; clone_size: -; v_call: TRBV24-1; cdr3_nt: TGTGCCACCAGTGATTCGAGGGAAGCAGATACGCAGTATTTT; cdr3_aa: CATSDSREADTQYF
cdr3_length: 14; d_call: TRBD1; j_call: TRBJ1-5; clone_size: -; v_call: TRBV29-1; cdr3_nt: TGCAGCGTTTCTCCAGGGGGCGGCTTTCAGCCCCAGCATTTT; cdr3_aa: CSVSPGGGFQPQHF
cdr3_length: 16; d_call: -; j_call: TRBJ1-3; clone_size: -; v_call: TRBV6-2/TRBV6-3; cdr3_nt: TGTGCCAGCAGTTACGGGACTCCGTTCTCTGGAAACACCATATATTTT; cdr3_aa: CASSYGTPFSGNTIYF
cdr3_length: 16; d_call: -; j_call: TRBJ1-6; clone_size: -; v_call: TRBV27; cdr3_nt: TGTGCCAGCAGTGGGTCTCGCCCGGGGGGTAATTCACCCCTCCACTTT; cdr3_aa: CASSGSRPGGNSPLHF
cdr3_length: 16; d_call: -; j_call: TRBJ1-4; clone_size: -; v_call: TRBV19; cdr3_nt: TGTGCCAGTAGTATACAGGGTGCTGCAACTAATGAAAAACTGTTTTTT; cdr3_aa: CASSIQGAATNEKLFF
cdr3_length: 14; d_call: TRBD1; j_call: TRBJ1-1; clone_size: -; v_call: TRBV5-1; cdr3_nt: TGCGCCAGCAGCTTAGACAGGGCCGACACTGAAGCTTTCTTT; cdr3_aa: CASSLDRADTEAFF
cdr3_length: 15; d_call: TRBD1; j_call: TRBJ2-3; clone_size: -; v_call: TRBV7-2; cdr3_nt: TGTGCCAGCAGCTCAGACAGGGGGCGAGTTGACACGCAGTATTTT; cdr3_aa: CASSSDRGRVDTQYF